This paragraph reports one TCR beta chain. This sample is part of a study of blood T cells in healthy people across ages. A J-beta primer mix and a sample-barcoded 5' primer were used in a second PCR of about 6 to 12 cycles. TCRdb re-analysed the 5' RACE reads in MiXCR, keeping a single row per CDR3 protein. The sample shows 550,000 to 600,000 distinct CDR3 sequences, under 55% of them seen only once. Healthy Caucasians from Russia aged about 6 to 100 served as donors. This TCR derives from a man older than 75 in good health. What was sequenced was blood.

The DNA for the CDR3 is TGTGCCATCAGTGAGTCTCGTCTCCGGGGGACTAACTATGGCTACACCTTC. The encoded protein is CAISESRLRGTNYGYTF. The chain joins TRBV10-3 to TRBJ1-2, with D possibly matching TRBD1 (5 bases). In germline, CDR1 is ENHRY, CDR2 SYGVKD. Trimming pared 0 bases from V and 0 bases from J, leaving 14 bases between. This CDR3 contains 17 residues.